The source of this T cell receptor (beta chain) is a study of human T cells and chemical hapten exposure. On the study more broadly: All through the roughly 24-week study, the scalp of each patient received diphenylcyclopropenone doses weekly.

The time point: patch test 1, 2 weeks after DPC sensitization. Sample treatment: therapeutic diphenylcyclopropenone sensitization with weekly scalp DPC. Someone pulled total RNA out of unfractionated whole blood. Germline-derived CDR1 and CDR2 are SGHNT and YENEEA. Trimming shortened V by 3 bases and J by 5 bases, and 8 bases separated the two germline ends. The length of the CDR3 is 13 residues. One entry per CDR3 protein results from TCRdb running MiXCR on the RACE reads. The sample includes 39,000 or so distinct CDR3 sequences, more than 3% of them seen just once. By frequency in the sample, this clonotype is medium-sized (0.01 to 0.1%).

The receptor was derived from a man aged 50 to 59 with alopecia areata. Some clones in this sample may be carry-over from other donors' samples. The chain uses TRBV11-3 and TRBJ2-1, with D tentatively TRBD1 or TRBD2 (5 bases each). This sample comprised whole blood, obtained in connection with sensitization to the hapten diphenylcyclopropenone (DPC). As DNA, the CDR3 is TGTGCCAGCAGCTTGGGGGTGCACAATGAGCAGTTCTTC. Its translation: CASSLGVHNEQFF.